This TCR beta chain comes out of a study of cytomegalovirus exposure and HLA in healthy donors. Germline loops: CDR1 SGHVS, CDR2 FNYEAQ. The CDR3 has 14 amino acids. V lost 5 bases and J lost 1, with 11 bases in between. The repertoire was sequenced with immunoSEQ multiplex PCR; TCRdb's copy has only in-frame clones and lacks some. The table records about 260,000 clones, roughly 87% of them present only once. The sequencing sample was made of PBMCs. The receptor was isolated from a woman aged 25-40 years in good health and CMV-seronegative. The J gene is TRBJ1-1, the V gene TRBV7-6; D may be TRBD1 (5 bases). The CDR3 sequence is CASSIGVSNTEAFF. The DNA of the CDR3 is TGTGCCAGCAGCATAGGGGTTTCGAACACTGAAGCTTTCTTT.